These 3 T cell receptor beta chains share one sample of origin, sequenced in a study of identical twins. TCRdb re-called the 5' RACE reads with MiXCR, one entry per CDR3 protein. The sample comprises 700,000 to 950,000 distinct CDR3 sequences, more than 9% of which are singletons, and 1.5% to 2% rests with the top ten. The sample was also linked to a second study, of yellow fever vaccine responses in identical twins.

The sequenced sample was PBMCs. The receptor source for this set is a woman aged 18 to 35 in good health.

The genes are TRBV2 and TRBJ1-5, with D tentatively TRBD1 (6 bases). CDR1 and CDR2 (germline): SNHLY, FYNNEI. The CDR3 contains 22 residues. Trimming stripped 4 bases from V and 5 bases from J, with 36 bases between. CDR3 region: CASSVVRTEEAGNRGLDQPQHF. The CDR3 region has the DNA TGTGCCAGCAGTGTGGTAAGGACAGAGGAAGCCGGGAATAGGGGTCTAGATCAGCCCCAGCATTTT.

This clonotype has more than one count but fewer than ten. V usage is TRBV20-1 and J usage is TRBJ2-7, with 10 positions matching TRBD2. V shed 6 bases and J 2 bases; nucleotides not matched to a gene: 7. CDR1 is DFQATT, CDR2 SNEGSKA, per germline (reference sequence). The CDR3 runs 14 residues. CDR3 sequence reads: CSATGTSVTYEQYF. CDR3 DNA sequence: TGCAGTGCGACCGGGACTAGCGTCACCTACGAGCAGTACTTC.

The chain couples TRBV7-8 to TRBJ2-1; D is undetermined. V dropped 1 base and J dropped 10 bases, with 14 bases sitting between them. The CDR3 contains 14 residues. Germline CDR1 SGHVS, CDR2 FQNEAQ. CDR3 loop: CASSLVGATREQFF. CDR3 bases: TGTGCCAGCAGCTTAGTAGGAGCAACTCGGGAGCAGTTCTTC.